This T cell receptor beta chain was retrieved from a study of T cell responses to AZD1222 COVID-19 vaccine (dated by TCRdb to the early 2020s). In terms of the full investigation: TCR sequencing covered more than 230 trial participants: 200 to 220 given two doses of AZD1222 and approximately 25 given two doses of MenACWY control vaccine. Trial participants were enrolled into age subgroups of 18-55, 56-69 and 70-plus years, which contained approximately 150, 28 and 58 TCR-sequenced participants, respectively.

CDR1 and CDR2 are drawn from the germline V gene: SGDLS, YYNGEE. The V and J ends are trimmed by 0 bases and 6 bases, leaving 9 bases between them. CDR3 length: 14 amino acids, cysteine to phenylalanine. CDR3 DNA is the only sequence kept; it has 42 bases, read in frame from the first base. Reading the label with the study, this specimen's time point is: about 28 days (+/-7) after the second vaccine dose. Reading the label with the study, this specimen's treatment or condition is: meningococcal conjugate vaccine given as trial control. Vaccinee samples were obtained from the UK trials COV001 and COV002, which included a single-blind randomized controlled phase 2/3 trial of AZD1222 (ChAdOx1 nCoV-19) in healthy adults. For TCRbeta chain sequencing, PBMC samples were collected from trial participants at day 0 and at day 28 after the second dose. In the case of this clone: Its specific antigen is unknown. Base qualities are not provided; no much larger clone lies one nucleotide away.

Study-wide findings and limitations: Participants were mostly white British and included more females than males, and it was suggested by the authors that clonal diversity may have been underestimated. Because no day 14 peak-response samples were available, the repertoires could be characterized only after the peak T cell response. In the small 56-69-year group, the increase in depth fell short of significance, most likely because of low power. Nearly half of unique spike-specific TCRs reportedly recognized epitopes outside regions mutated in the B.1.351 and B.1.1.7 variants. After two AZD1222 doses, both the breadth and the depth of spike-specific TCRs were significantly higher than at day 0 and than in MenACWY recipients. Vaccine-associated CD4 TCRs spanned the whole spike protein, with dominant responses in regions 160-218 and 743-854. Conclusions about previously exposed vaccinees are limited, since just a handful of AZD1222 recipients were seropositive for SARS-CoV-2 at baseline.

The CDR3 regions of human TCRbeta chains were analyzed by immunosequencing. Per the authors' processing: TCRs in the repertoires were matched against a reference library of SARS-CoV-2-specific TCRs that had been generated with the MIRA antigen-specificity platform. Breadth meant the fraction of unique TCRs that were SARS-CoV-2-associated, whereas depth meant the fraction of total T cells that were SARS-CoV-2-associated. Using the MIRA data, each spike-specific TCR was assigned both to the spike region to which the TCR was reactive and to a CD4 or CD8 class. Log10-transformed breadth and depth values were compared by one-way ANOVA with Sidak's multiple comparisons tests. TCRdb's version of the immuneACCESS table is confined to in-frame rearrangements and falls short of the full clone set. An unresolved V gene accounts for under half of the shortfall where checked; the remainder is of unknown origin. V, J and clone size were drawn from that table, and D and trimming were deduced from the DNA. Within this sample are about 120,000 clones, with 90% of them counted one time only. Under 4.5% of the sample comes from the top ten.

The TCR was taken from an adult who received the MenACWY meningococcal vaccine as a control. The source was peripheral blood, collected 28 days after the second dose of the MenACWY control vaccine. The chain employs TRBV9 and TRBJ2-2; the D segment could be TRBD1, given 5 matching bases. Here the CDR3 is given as CASSVGGAAGELFF. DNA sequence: TGTGCCAGCAGCGTAGGTGGGGCGGCCGGGGAGCTGTTTTTT.